This record covers a single T cell receptor beta chain. This sample was taken from a study of blood T cell repertoires in COVID-19. Study context: The United States, Italy and Spain provided the acute and convalescent COVID-19 samples. Sources were T cells, B-cell-depleted T cells, or PBMCs; the material itself was cDNA or gDNA.

In the authors' methods: How many nucleated cells were present was estimated from reference gene primer amplification. This table comes from immunoSEQ multiplex PCR, and its TCRdb copy is limited to in-frame clones, with some not included. That table furnishes V, J and clone size, whereas the DNA furnished D and trimming. The table includes just over 650,000 clones, 80% to 90% detected once. Germline values: CDR1 MGHRA, CDR2 YSYEKL. This CDR3 comprises 13 residues. V lost 1 base and J 4 bases, leaving 7 bases between the germline ends. This receptor was identified in a woman younger than 35 with acute or convalescent COVID-19. The chain combines TRBV4-1 with TRBJ1-1; D perhaps matches TRBD1 (5 bases). The specimen was peripheral blood. CDR3 DNA: TGCGCCAGCAGCCAAGTCCAGGGCACTGAAGCTTTCTTT. Its protein product is CASSQVQGTEAFF.